One and the same sample provided the 17 T cell receptor beta chains below, sequenced in a study of PD-1 blockade in classical Hodgkin lymphoma. TCRdb keeps only in-frame clones here, not all; method: immunoSEQ multiplex PCR. The sample includes about 12,000 clones, 75% to 90% seen only once; the top ten take less than 0.6%. All the patients suffered relapse after autologous stem cell transplantation, and brentuximab vedotin exposure differed. Researchers report purifying CD4+ T cells from thawed PBMCs by magnetic negative selection. This material consisted of CD4+ T cells from blood, taken at baseline. The source is a human donor with classical Hodgkin lymphoma.

CDR3 amino acids: CASSLRDLAEQYF. The CDR3 nucleotides read TGTGCCAGCAGCTTACGGGACCTTGCCGAGCAGTACTTC. The J gene is TRBJ2-7, the V gene TRBV11-2; D is tentatively TRBD1 or TRBD2 (5 bases each). CDR1 and CDR2 from the germline V gene are SGHAT and FQNNGV. V was shortened by 2 bases and J by 6 bases, with 11 bases between the two germline ends. The CDR3 has 13 residues.

The V gene is TRBV19, the J gene TRBJ1-5, with a weak D call TRBD1 (5 bases). The CDR3 has 13 residues. Germline V CDR1 and CDR2: LNHDA, SQIVND (reference sequence). With 2 bases removed from V and 4 bases from J, the gap between germline ends came to 6 bases. This CDR3 is CASSIRGNQPQHF. The DNA for the CDR3 is TGTGCCAGTAGTATAAGGGGAAATCAGCCCCAGCATTTT. The full variable domain, completed using reference TRBV19 and TRBJ1-5, is DGGITQSPKYLFRKEGQNVTLSCEQNLNHDAMYWYRQDPGQGLRLIYYSQIVNDFQKGDIAEGYSVSREKKESFPLTVTSAQKNPTAFYLCASSIRGNQPQHFGDGTRLSIL.

The chain uses TRBV28 and TRBJ1-6; 9 bases line up with TRBD1. The trim removed 6 bases at V and 8 bases at J, leaving 8 bases unmatched. Germline CDR1 MDHEN, CDR2 SYDVKM. The CDR3 runs 15 residues. CDR3: CASSLTQGAYSPLHF. The CDR3 coding sequence is TGTGCCAGCAGCCTTACACAGGGGGCTTATTCACCCCTCCACTTT.

This clone was detected once. This chain connects TRBV4-2 to TRBJ1-2, with D perhaps matching TRBD1 (6 bases). This CDR3 comprises 15 residues. Trimming removed 1 base from V and 4 bases from J, with 13 bases in between. Germline V gene lookup returns CDR1 LGHNA and CDR2 YNFKEQ. CDR3 loop: CASSQGQGLSYGYTF. DNA of the CDR3: TGTGCCAGCAGCCAAGGGCAGGGGCTAAGCTATGGCTACACCTTC.

The chain couples TRBV7-2 to TRBJ2-3; tentative D call: TRBD2 (7 bases). Between the trimmed V and J ends, which lost 0 bases and 7 bases, there was a span of 20 bases. CDR3 size: 17 residues. Germline V gives CDR1 SGHTA, CDR2 FQGNSA. This chain's CDR3 is CASSLAGGGGSANTQYF. CDR3 coding DNA: TGTGCCAGCAGCTTAGCGGGTGGGGGGGGCTCTGCGAATACGCAGTATTTT.

This chain connects TRBV2 to TRBJ2-5; D is tentatively TRBD1 or TRBD2 (5 bases each). Trimming removed 4 bases at V and 5 bases at J, with 14 bases between. CDR3 length: 14 residues. The germline V gene encodes CDR1 SNHLY and CDR2 FYNNEI. In DNA form, the CDR3 reads TGTGCCAGCAGTGCCGGGACCCCAAGGGAGACCCAGTACTTC. Protein: CASSAGTPRETQYF. Full variable domain (rest looked up from reference TRBV2 and TRBJ2-5): EPEVTQTPSHQVTQMGQEVILRCVPISNHLYFYWYRQILGQKVEFLVSFYNNEISEKSEIFDDQFSVERPDGSNFTLKIRSTKLEDSAMYFCASSAGTPRETQYFGPGTRLLVL.

The chain recombines TRBV7-2 with TRBJ2-3; TRBD1 aligns across 7 bases. The CDR3 has 13 residues. J was trimmed by 8 bases and V by 5 bases; bases with no gene match: 7. CDR1 and CDR2 (germline): SGHTA, FQGNSA. The CDR3 DNA reads as TGTGCCAGCAGCATAGGACAGGTCGGTACGCAGTATTTT. Residues: CASSIGQVGTQYF.

The V call is TRBV29-1, the J call TRBJ1-1; TRBD1 is a possible D gene (6 bases). Germline-derived CDR1 and CDR2 are SQVTM and ANQGSEA. The V end lost 2 bases, the J end lost 4 bases, and 14 bases lay between the germline ends. This CDR3 is built from 14 residues. CDR3 residues: CSVEKGGLGTEAFF. The CDR3 region has the DNA TGCAGCGTTGAAAAAGGGGGATTGGGCACTGAAGCTTTCTTT. The complete variable domain, with remaining parts taken from reference TRBV29-1 and TRBJ1-1, reads SAVISQKPSRDICQRGTSLTIQCQVDSQVTMMFWYRQQPGQSLTLIATANQGSEATYESGFVIDKFPISRPNLTFSTLTVSNMSPEDSSIYLCSVEKGGLGTEAFFGQGTRLTVV.

V and J are TRBV10-3 and TRBJ2-3; 7 bases are shared with TRBD1. Losses at the gene ends were 7 bases for V and 5 bases for J; bases not matched to a gene: 15. The CDR3 covers 16 residues. Per germline, CDR1 ENHRY and CDR2 SYGVKD. CDR3 nucleotide sequence: TGTGCCATCAATGGCCCAAACAGGGGATTGGAAGATACGCAGTATTTT. Its translation is CAINGPNRGLEDTQYF.

The chain joins TRBV7-2 to TRBJ1-2, with D possibly being TRBD1 (6 bases). The CDR3 loop spans 13 amino acids. Germline V gene data show CDR1 as SGHTA and CDR2 as FQGNSA. Trimming removed 5 bases from V and 7 bases from J, with 14 bases in between. CDR3 region: CASSPRTVTGYTF. The DNA of the CDR3 is TGTGCCAGCAGCCCTAGGACAGTTACTGGCTACACCTTC. The full variable domain, in which reference TRBV7-2 and TRBJ1-2 provide the parts outside the CDR3, is GAGVSQSPSNKVTEKGKDVELRCDPISGHTALYWYRQSLGQGLEFLIYFQGNSAPDKSGLPSDRFSAERTGGSVSTLTIQRTQQEDSAVYLCASSPRTVTGYTFGSGTRLTVV.

The chain recombines TRBV30 with TRBJ1-4; D is ambiguous. CDR1 and CDR2 (germline): GTSNPN, SVGIG (reference sequence). V was shortened by 6 bases and J by 10 bases, with 9 bases between the two germline ends. The CDR3 length is 10 residues. CDR3 nucleotide sequence: TGTGCCTGTAATAGCGGAAAACTGTTTTTT. This sequence encodes CACNSGKLFF.

This chain connects TRBV5-4 to TRBJ2-1; a weak D match, TRBD1 (6 bases). The germline V gene has CDR1 SGHNT and CDR2 YYREEE (reference sequence). The length of the CDR3 is 14 residues. Trimming stripped 5 bases from V and 3 bases from J, with 12 bases between. The DNA for the CDR3 is TGTGCCAGCAGTGGGGGCGACAACTACAATGAGCAGTTCTTC. Amino acids: CASSGGDNYNEQFF.

A note on this clone: At one end the junction does not follow the germline gene, possibly because of a read error. The chain links TRBV28 to TRBJ2-7, with D possibly TRBD1 on 6 matching bases. Germline V gene sequence: CDR1 MDHEN, CDR2 SYDVKM. The CDR3 is 14 residues long. CDR3 DNA sequence: TGTGCCAGCAGTTTACTCCCCGCACAGGGTAGGCTTGTTTTC. Translated: CASSLLPAQGRLVF.

The chain has TRBV21-1 and TRBJ2-5; the D call in the table, TRBD2, was not verified against the DNA. TRBV21-1 has pseudogene status. The CDR3 is 14 amino acids. CDR3 DNA sequence: TGTGCCAGCAAATTAAGACTAGCGGAAGAGACCCAGTACTTC. Translation: CASKLRLAEETQYF.

J is TRBJ2-3 and V is TRBV18, with TRBD1 identical over 10 bases. The CDR3 totals 14 residues. In germline, CDR1 is KGHSH, CDR2 LQKENI. The V gene end was trimmed by 6 bases and the J gene end by 4 bases; junction bases not matched to a gene: 4. The CDR3 loop reads CASSPGQGPDTQYF. CDR3 sequence (DNA): TGTGCCAGCTCGCCGGGACAGGGGCCAGATACGCAGTATTTT.

The gene calls are TRBV6-1 and TRBJ2-7; possibly TRBD1 for D (6 bases). Germline CDR1 MNHNS, CDR2 SASEGT. The CDR3 runs 14 residues. The V gene lost 3 bases and the J gene lost 3 bases, with 12 bases spanning the gap. The CDR3 DNA reads TGTGCCAGCAGTGACCAGGGGTTCCTCTACGAGCAGTACTTC. It is translated as CASSDQGFLYEQYF.

The CDR3 bases are TGTGCCAGCAGTTTATCCGGGGTTGCCCAGTTCTTC. Protein: CASSLSGVAQFF. The chain employs TRBV28 and TRBJ2-1; tentative D call: TRBD2 (5 bases). Germline V lookup: CDR1 MDHEN, CDR2 SYDVKM. This CDR3 is 12 amino acids long. The germline V and J ends were trimmed by 1 base and 13 bases, with 11 bases remaining between them. The variable domain in full, completed from reference TRBV28 and TRBJ2-1, reads DVKVTQSSRYLVKRTGEKVFLECVQDMDHENMFWYRQDPGLGLRLIYFSYDVKMKEKGDIPEGYSVSREKKERFSLILESASTNQTSMYLCASSLSGVAQFFGPGTRLTVL.